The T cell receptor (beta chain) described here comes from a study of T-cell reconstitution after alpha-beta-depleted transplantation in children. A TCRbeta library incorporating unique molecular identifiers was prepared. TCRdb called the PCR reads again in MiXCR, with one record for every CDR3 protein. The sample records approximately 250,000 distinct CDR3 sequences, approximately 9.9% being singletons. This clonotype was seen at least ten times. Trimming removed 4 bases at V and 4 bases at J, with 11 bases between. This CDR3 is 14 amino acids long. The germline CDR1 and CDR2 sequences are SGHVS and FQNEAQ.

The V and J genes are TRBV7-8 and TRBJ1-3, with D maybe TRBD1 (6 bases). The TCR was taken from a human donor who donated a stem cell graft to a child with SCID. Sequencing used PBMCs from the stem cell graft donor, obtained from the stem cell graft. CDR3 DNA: TGTGCCAGCAGCTCGCAGGGGTACGGAAACACCATATATTTT. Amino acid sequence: CASSSQGYGNTIYF. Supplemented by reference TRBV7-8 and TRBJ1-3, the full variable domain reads GAGVSQSPRYKVAKRGQDVALRCDPISGHVSLFWYQQALGQGPEFLTYFQNEAQLDKSGLPSDRFFAERPEGSVSTLKIQRTQQEDSAVYLCASSSQGYGNTIYFGEGSWLTVV.